What follows are 28 T cell receptor beta chains derived from one specimen sequenced in a study of blood T cell repertoires in COVID-19. The table came from immunoSEQ multiplex PCR; TCRdb's copy has only in-frame clones and leaves some out. The sample lists about 250,000 clones, over 75% seen once, with about 1.7% in the top ten. The sequenced sample consisted of PBMCs or T cells enriched from blood (not recorded which). All receptors come from a man aged 35 to 55 who had recovered from COVID-19.

The chain recombines TRBV5-1 with TRBJ1-2, with TRBD1 matching over 7 bases. This CDR3 comprises 15 residues. J lost 8 bases, V lost 0 bases, and 10 bases had no gene match. CDR1 SGHRS and CDR2 YFSETQ come from the germline V gene. CDR3 residues: CASSLDTGASGGYTF. Here the CDR3 DNA reads TGCGCCAGCAGCTTGGATACAGGGGCCTCGGGAGGCTACACCTTC. Drawing the rest from reference TRBV5-1 and TRBJ1-2, the complete variable domain is KAGVTQTPRYLIKTRGQQVTLSCSPISGHRSVSWYQQTPGQGLQFLFEYFSETQRNKGNFPGRFSGRQFSNSRSEMNVSTLELGDSALYLCASSLDTGASGGYTFGSGTRLTVV.

The chain employs TRBV4-2 and TRBJ2-2; 13 bases fit TRBD2. The trim removed 5 bases at V and 5 bases at J, leaving 14 bases unmatched. CDR1 LGHNA and CDR2 YNFKEQ come from the germline V gene. The length of the CDR3 is 19 residues. The CDR3 nucleotides are TGTGCCAGCAGCTATCCTCCCGGGACTAGCGGGAAGGGTACCGGGGAGCTGTTTTTT. It specifies CASSYPPGTSGKGTGELFF.

The genes are TRBV2 and TRBJ2-7, with D perhaps matching TRBD2 (5 bases). V lost 6 bases to trimming and J lost 0 bases, with 12 bases between them. In germline, CDR1 is SNHLY, CDR2 FYNNEI. This CDR3 comprises 14 residues. Written as DNA, the CDR3 is TGTGCCAGCAGGGTGATTACTAGCTCCTACGAGCAGTACTTC. Protein: CASRVITSSYEQYF.

This clone has more than one count but fewer than ten. The chain carries TRBV6-4 and TRBJ1-5; D gene ambiguous. V lost 4 bases to trimming and J lost 2 bases, with 12 bases between them. The germline V gene has CDR1 MRHNA and CDR2 SNTAGT. This CDR3 has 15 amino acids. CDR3 amino acids: CASSVGHGGNQPQHF. CDR3 bases: TGTGCCAGCAGTGTAGGCCACGGGGGCAATCAGCCCCAGCATTTT.

J is TRBJ1-2 and V is TRBV19; 12 bases map to TRBD1. The CDR3 is 13 residues long. Germline CDR1 reads LNHDA; CDR2 reads SQIVND (reference sequence). V was clipped by 4 bases and J by 6 bases; unmatched bases: 0. The DNA of the CDR3 is TGTGCCAGTAGTAGGGACAGGGGGCATGGCTACACCTTC. Translation gives CASSRDRGHGYTF. The full variable domain, completed using reference TRBV19 and TRBJ1-2, is DGGITQSPKYLFRKEGQNVTLSCEQNLNHDAMYWYRQDPGQGLRLIYYSQIVNDFQKGDIAEGYSVSREKKESFPLTVTSAQKNPTAFYLCASSRDRGHGYTFGSGTRLTVV.

The V gene is TRBV12-1, the J gene TRBJ2-2; the D call TRBD1 from the table was never checked on the DNA. TRBV12-1 is marked as a pseudogene. This CDR3 has 16 amino acids. The CDR3 protein is CASSSNRGRPTGELFF. CDR3 bases: TGTGCCAGCAGCTCCAACAGGGGGCGCCCCACCGGGGAGCTGTTTTTT.

The chain is built from TRBV7-8 and TRBJ2-1; TRBD1 matches 7 bases. Germline V CDR1 and CDR2: SGHVS, FQNEAQ. V was clipped by 8 bases and J by 7 bases; unmatched bases: 11. The CDR3 loop spans 14 amino acids. The CDR3 reads CASHPGTEINEQFF. The CDR3 nucleotides read TGTGCCAGCCACCCCGGGACAGAGATTAATGAGCAGTTCTTC.

This chain links TRBV6-6 with TRBJ1-6; 12 bases agree with TRBD1. The V gene's germline CDR1 is MNHNY and CDR2 SVGAGI (reference sequence). The ends lost 6 bases at V and 10 bases at J; junction bases unmatched: 7. The CDR3 covers 15 residues. This CDR3 reads CASSPGTGGRSPLHF. In DNA form, the CDR3 reads TGTGCCAGCAGCCCCGGGACAGGGGGCAGATCACCCCTCCACTTT.

The rearrangement links TRBV6-5 to TRBJ2-1; D not resolved. The V gene lost 5 bases and the J gene lost 5 bases, with 7 bases spanning the gap. Germline CDR1 reads MNHEY; CDR2 reads SVGAGI. This CDR3 contains 12 residues. The CDR3 loop is CASSSANNEQFF. CDR3 sequence (DNA): TGTGCCAGCAGTAGCGCTAACAATGAGCAGTTCTTC.

The chain links TRBV14 to TRBJ2-2, with D tentatively TRBD1 (7 bases). The germline V gene has CDR1 SGHDN and CDR2 FVKESK. Trimming pared 4 bases from V and 6 bases from J, leaving 15 bases between. The CDR3 is made up of 15 amino acids. The CDR3 here is CASSLRQGGAGELFF. The CDR3 coding sequence is TGTGCCAGCAGCCTGCGCCAGGGGGGTGCCGGGGAGCTGTTTTTT.

The chain couples TRBV5-3 to TRBJ1-1, with 8 nucleotides matching TRBD1. TRBV5-3 is placed among ORFs of uncertain function. The CDR3 consists of 16 residues. With V trimmed by 1 base and J by 4 bases, 9 bases remained unmatched. The CDR3 bases are TGTGCCAGAAGCTTGAGACAGGGGCGGTTGAGCACTGAAGCTTTCTTT. Its protein product is CARSLRQGRLSTEAFF.

This clone occurred once. The chain uses TRBV27 and TRBJ1-2, with TRBD1 identical over 8 bases. Germline V gene lookup returns CDR1 MNHEY and CDR2 SMNVEV (reference sequence). V was pared by 0 bases and J by 8 bases, with 11 bases of the junction left unmatched. CDR3 length: 16 residues. The CDR3 loop reads CASSLSPSDRVRGYTF. The CDR3 nucleotides read TGTGCCAGCAGTTTATCCCCCTCGGACAGGGTGAGAGGCTACACCTTC.

This chain joins TRBV7-8 and TRBJ2-5, with D maybe TRBD1 (5 bases). Trimming shortened V by 1 base and J by 2 bases, and 11 bases separated the two germline ends. The CDR3 runs to 15 residues. Germline assignment: CDR1 SGHVS and CDR2 FQNEAQ. Written as DNA, the CDR3 is TGTGCCAGCAGCTTAGGACCAGGGCTACAAGAGACCCAGTACTTC. Its protein is CASSLGPGLQETQYF.

V is TRBV4-3 and J is TRBJ2-3, with TRBD1 identical over 8 bases. CDR3 length: 18 amino acids. Germline CDR1 LGHNA, CDR2 YSLEER. The junction had 12 bases not matched to a gene; V was cut back by 0 bases and J by 4 bases. DNA for the CDR3: TGCGCCAGCAGCCAAGATACTCGACAGGGGCCGAGGGCAGATACGCAGTATTTT. Amino acid sequence: CASSQDTRQGPRADTQYF.

This chain links TRBV9 with TRBJ1-2; D perhaps matches TRBD1 (5 bases). The CDR3 covers 18 residues. The V end lost 0 bases, the J end lost 4 bases, and 22 bases lay between the germline ends. Germline V gene data show CDR1 as SGDLS and CDR2 as YYNGEE. The CDR3 region has the DNA TGTGCCAGCAGCGTAGCAGTAACTGACAGACCCCTTGGCTATGGCTACACCTTC. It codes for CASSVAVTDRPLGYGYTF. Combining the CDR3 with reference TRBV9 and TRBJ1-2 gives the whole variable domain DSGVTQTPKHLITATGQRVTLRCSPRSGDLSVYWYQQSLDQGLQFLIQYYNGEERAKGNILERFSAQQFPDLHSELNLSSLELGDSALYFCASSVAVTDRPLGYGYTFGSGTRLTVV.

This clone was counted between two and nine times. This chain connects TRBV5-1 to TRBJ2-1, with 7 bases lining up with TRBD1. This CDR3 contains 18 residues. The germline gives CDR1 SGHRS, CDR2 YFSETQ. V was clipped by 4 bases and J by 0 bases; unmatched bases: 13. The CDR3 protein is CASSPTRGQVSSYNEQFF. The CDR3 DNA reads TGCGCCAGCAGCCCAACCCGTGGACAGGTGAGCTCCTACAATGAGCAGTTCTTC.

The CDR3 sequence: CASSQAGSDRAQYF. CDR3 sequence (DNA): TGCGCCAGCAGCCAGGCCGGGAGCGACAGAGCGCAGTATTTT. The V call is TRBV4-3, the J call TRBJ2-3; a weak D match, TRBD2 (6 bases). Germline V lookup: CDR1 LGHNA, CDR2 YSLEER. The CDR3 totals 14 residues. V lost 3 bases, J lost 10 bases, and 17 bases lay in between.

The chain links TRBV5-1 to TRBJ1-2; 9 bases line up with TRBD1. CDR1 SGHRS and CDR2 YFSETQ come from the germline V gene. The CDR3 is 15 residues long. V shed 2 bases, J shed 8 bases, and the junction held 10 bases outside the gene matches. For the CDR3, the DNA is TGCGCCAGCAGCTTAACAGGGGGCCACTATGAAGGCTACACCTTC. This codes for CASSLTGGHYEGYTF.

V and J are TRBV27 and TRBJ2-5, with D possibly TRBD2 on 6 matching bases. The V gene lost 6 bases and the J gene lost 5 bases, with 19 bases spanning the gap. CDR1 MNHEY and CDR2 SMNVEV come from the germline V gene (reference sequence). CDR3 length equals 15 residues. This CDR3 reads CASSRLGEEGETQYF. The CDR3 DNA sequence: TGTGCCAGCAGCCGCTTGGGGGAGGAGGGGGAGACCCAGTACTTC.

This clone occurred a few times. The V and J genes are TRBV11-3 and TRBJ1-5, with D possibly matching TRBD1 (6 bases). Trimming took off 6 bases at V and 2 bases at J, with 14 bases between the two ends. CDR1 is SGHNT and CDR2 is YENEEA in the germline V gene. The CDR3 runs to 15 residues. Written as DNA, the CDR3 is TGTGCCAGCAGTCATACAGGGCCGGGCAATCAGCCCCAGCATTTT. Encoded protein: CASSHTGPGNQPQHF.

This clone was counted many times. The CDR3 DNA reads as TGTGCCAGCAGCCCCGGGACAGAGACCTCACCCCTCCACTTT. Its protein product is CASSPGTETSPLHF. The chain employs TRBV4-2 and TRBJ1-6; 7 positions match TRBD1. Unmatched junction bases numbered 7, after V lost 4 bases and J lost 10 bases. Per the germline V gene, CDR1 is LGHNA and CDR2 is YNFKEQ. The CDR3 contains 14 residues.

This chain connects TRBV5-1 to TRBJ2-5; D remains ambiguous. Germline CDR1 and CDR2: SGHRS and YFSETQ. The CDR3 runs to 13 residues. V was shortened by 0 bases and J by 5 bases, with 8 bases between the two germline ends. The CDR3 DNA sequence: TGCGCCAGCAGCTTGGCTCGTGAGGAGACCCAGTACTTC. Amino acid sequence: CASSLAREETQYF.

This chain joins TRBV12-3 or TRBV12-4 and TRBJ2-7; no firm D call. V was clipped by 3 bases and J by 4 bases, with 4 bases between them. The CDR3 is 11 residues long. CDR3 coding DNA: TGTGCCAGCAGTTTCGAGTACGAGCAGTACTTC. Translation gives CASSFEYEQYF.

V gene TRBV6-2 or TRBV6-3 combines with J gene TRBJ2-2, with 7 bases aligning to TRBD1. The V and J ends lost 5 bases and 6 bases, in that order; junction bases with no gene match: 27. The CDR3 is 21 amino acids. The germline V gene encodes CDR1 MNHEY and CDR2 SVGEGT. CDR3 bases: TGTGCCAGCAGTCCCTGGTTTTTCCCCCAAAACACAGGGGAAATCGCCGGGGAGCTGTTTTTT. This encodes CASSPWFFPQNTGEIAGELFF.

The CDR3, as DNA: TGCGCCACCGGACAGGGATCCTACGAGCAGTACTTC. Translation: CATGQGSYEQYF. The rearrangement joins TRBV10-2 to TRBJ2-7; 8 bases line up with TRBD1. The CDR3 spans 12 residues. Germline CDR1 reads WSHSY; CDR2 reads SAAADI. The J segment lost 1 base and the V segment lost 10 bases, leaving 3 bases of the junction unmatched.

The genes are TRBV2 and TRBJ2-3; the match to TRBD2 covers 12 bases. CDR3 length: 16 amino acids. Trimming took 5 bases from V and 4 from J; bases not matched to a gene: 7. Germline assignment: CDR1 SNHLY and CDR2 FYNNEI. The CDR3 reads CASSKTSGRGSDTQYF. CDR3 DNA sequence: TGTGCCAGCAGTAAGACTAGCGGGAGAGGTTCAGATACGCAGTATTTT. Drawing the rest from reference TRBV2 and TRBJ2-3, the complete variable domain is EPEVTQTPSHQVTQMGQEVILRCVPISNHLYFYWYRQILGQKVEFLVSFYNNEISEKSEIFDDQFSVERPDGSNFTLKIRSTKLEDSAMYFCASSKTSGRGSDTQYFGPGTRLTVL.

The chain uses TRBV7-2 and TRBJ2-7, with 8 bases lining up with TRBD2. The CDR3 length is 15 residues. V trimming: 1 base; J trimming: 2 bases; junction bases outside the gene matches: 4. CDR1 SGHTA and CDR2 FQGNSA come from the germline V gene. The CDR3 coding sequence is TGTGCCAGCAGCTTAGAAAGCGGGAGCGCCTACGAGCAGTACTTC. Residues: CASSLESGSAYEQYF.

This chain uses TRBV19 with TRBJ2-1; D is perhaps TRBD1 (5 bases). Trimming stripped 8 bases from V and 9 bases from J, with 14 bases between. This CDR3 contains 12 residues. CDR1 is LNHDA, CDR2 SQIVND, per germline (reference sequence). The DNA of the CDR3 is TGTGCCAGTTCTCAGGGAACGGGTGAGCAGTTCTTC. Translating gives CASSQGTGEQFF.